These T cell receptor beta chains were read from a single sample in a study of blood T cell repertoires in COVID-19. Sequenced by immunoSEQ multiplex PCR; TCRdb stores in-frame clones only, minus some. Found here are tens of thousands of clones, around nine tenths of them singletons; the top ten hold about 19%. Input material: peripheral blood. These TCRs come from a man between 65 and 80 years old with active COVID-19. The CDR3 runs from the conserved cysteine through the conserved F or W. Each record gives: D gene, V gene, clone size, J gene, CDR3 protein, CDR3 DNA. A D gene is named only where the DNA matches it firmly. Only some rows state a clone size, as once, few, many or a class for expanded clones.

TRBD2	TRBV27	NA	TRBJ2-5	CASSSLPLAVQETQYF	TGTGCCAGCAGTTCCCTCCCACTAGCGGTACAAGAGACCCAGTACTTC
NA	TRBV4-1	NA	TRBJ1-2	CASSQAIPVPLYGYTF	TGCGCCAGCAGCCAAGCTATACCGGTGCCGCTATATGGCTACACCTTC
TRBD1	TRBV2	medium-sized	TRBJ1-1	CASGLEDRAIAFF	TGTGCCAGCGGACTCGAAGACAGGGCGATTGCTTTCTTT
NA	TRBV4-1	NA	TRBJ2-2	CASSPHRGGGELFF	TGCGCCAGCAGCCCCCACAGGGGGGGCGGGGAGCTGTTTTTT
NA	TRBV19	NA	TRBJ2-1	CASSLGAGTYNEQFF	TGTGCCAGTAGTTTAGGGGCGGGGACCTACAATGAGCAGTTCTTC
NA	TRBV21-1	NA	TRBJ2-2	CASSFPGLEGPHNTGELFF	TGTGCCAGCAGCTTTCCTGGTTTAGAGGGTCCCCACAACACCGGGGAGCTGTTTTTT
TRBD1	TRBV7-8	once	TRBJ1-2	CASSTGQGVGYGYTF	TGTGCCAGCAGCACAGGACAGGGGGTGGGCTATGGCTACACCTTC
TRBD2	TRBV5-1	NA	TRBJ2-1	CASSLDLAGRYNEQFF	TGCGCCAGCAGCTTGGATCTAGCGGGGAGATACAATGAGCAGTTCTTC
NA	TRBV12-3/TRBV12-4	NA	TRBJ1-2	CASSLRQNYGYTF	TGTGCCAGCAGTTTACGACAGAACTATGGCTACACCTTC
TRBD1	TRBV7-9	NA	TRBJ2-3	CASSQPPGQGARDTQYF	TGTGCCAGCAGCCAGCCTCCTGGACAGGGGGCGAGAGATACGCAGTATTTT
NA	TRBV19	NA	TRBJ2-1	CASSIGRVNEQFF	TGTGCCAGTAGTATAGGACGGGTGAATGAGCAGTTCTTC
NA	TRBV30	NA	TRBJ2-7	CAWTASVPYEQYF	TGTGCCTGGACGGCTAGCGTGCCCTACGAGCAGTACTTC
NA	TRBV11-3	NA	TRBJ1-3	CASSLDADSGNTIYF	TGTGCCAGCAGCTTAGATGCAGATTCTGGAAACACCATATATTTT
NA	TRBV27	NA	TRBJ2-6	CASSPHDRLHSGANVLTF	TGTGCCAGCAGTCCGCACGACAGGCTCCACTCTGGGGCCAACGTCCTGACTTTC
NA	TRBV11-3	NA	TRBJ1-1	CASSLGRGNTEAFF	TGTGCCAGCAGCTTAGGCAGGGGGAACACTGAAGCTTTCTTT
NA	TRBV5-4	NA	TRBJ2-7	CASKGTLSSYEQYF	TGTGCCAGCAAAGGGACTCTCAGCTCCTACGAGCAGTACTTC
NA	TRBV6-1	NA	TRBJ1-5	CASSELEDSLRRGPQHF	TGTGCCAGCAGTGAATTAGAGGACAGCCTTAGAAGGGGGCCCCAGCATTTT
TRBD1	TRBV12-5	once	TRBJ2-7	CASGPGQGFYEQYF	TGTGCTAGTGGCCCGGGACAGGGGTTCTACGAGCAGTACTTC
NA	TRBV29-1	NA	TRBJ1-1	CSVELDRNTEAFF	TGCAGCGTTGAATTGGACAGGAACACTGAAGCTTTCTTT
NA	TRBV29-1	NA	TRBJ1-1	CSVGANTEAFF	TGCAGCGTTGGCGCCAACACTGAAGCTTTCTTT
NA	TRBV7-2	once	TRBJ1-1	CASSLQTTYTAEAFF	TGTGCCAGCAGCTTACAGACAACTTATACGGCTGAAGCTTTCTTT
NA	TRBV30	NA	TRBJ1-3	CAWSVFTGSFDSGNTIYF	TGTGCCTGGAGTGTATTCACAGGGTCCTTCGACTCTGGAAACACCATATATTTT
NA	TRBV6-5	NA	TRBJ2-2	CASRAQLNTGELFF	TGTGCCAGCAGGGCACAGTTGAACACCGGGGAGCTGTTTTTT
NA	TRBV27	NA	TRBJ1-3	CASSLRGSGNTIYF	TGTGCCAGCAGTTTAAGGGGATCTGGAAACACCATATATTTT
TRBD1	TRBV28	NA	TRBJ2-1	CASSSGQGASYNEQFF	TGTGCCAGCAGCTCCGGACAGGGTGCGTCCTACAATGAGCAGTTCTTC
NA	TRBV21-1	NA	TRBJ2-7	CASSKALLWAGRHNEQYF	TGTGCCAGCAGCAAAGCGCTCCTTTGGGCAGGGAGGCACAACGAGCAGTACTTC
NA	TRBV5-1	once	TRBJ2-5	CASRAGVQETQYF	TGCGCCAGCCGGGCAGGGGTCCAAGAGACCCAGTACTTC
TRBD2	TRBV5-1	few	TRBJ2-5	CARSGGRGEETQYF	TGCGCCCGCAGCGGGGGGCGGGGGGAAGAGACCCAGTACTTC
NA	TRBV12-3/TRBV12-4	NA	TRBJ1-5	CASSLAGNQPQHF	TGTGCCAGCAGTTTGGCAGGGAATCAGCCCCAGCATTTT
NA	TRBV18	NA	TRBJ2-7	CASSQDRQTYEQYF	TGTGCCAGCTCACAGGACAGACAAACCTACGAGCAGTACTTC
NA	TRBV5-1	NA	TRBJ2-3	CASSPTRTGLAGDTQYF	TGCGCCAGCAGCCCCACTCGGACGGGACTCGCCGGTGATACGCAGTATTTT
NA	TRBV6-5	NA	TRBJ2-5	CASTRDSQETQYF	TGTGCCAGCACCCGGGATTCCCAAGAGACCCAGTACTTC
TRBD1	TRBV15	NA	TRBJ2-7	CATSRDAGGYEQYF	TGTGCCACCAGCAGAGATGCAGGGGGCTACGAGCAGTACTTC
NA	TRBV7-2	NA	TRBJ1-1	CASSLRQNTEAFF	TGTGCCAGCAGCCTACGACAGAACACTGAAGCTTTCTTT
TRBD2	TRBV11-3	few	TRBJ2-1	CASSLAGGSRDYNEQFF	TGTGCCAGCAGCTTAGCGGGGGGGTCGAGAGACTACAATGAGCAGTTCTTC
NA	TRBV5-6	NA	TRBJ1-1	CASSLAGEPTNTEAFF	TGTGCCAGCAGCTTGGCGGGAGAACCCACGAACACTGAAGCTTTCTTT
NA	TRBV5-1	NA	TRBJ1-3	CASSLQDTISGNTIYF	TGCGCCAGCAGCCTACAGGATACCATCTCTGGAAACACCATATATTTT
NA	TRBV24-1	NA	TRBJ2-1	CATSDRQGGTASGEQFF	TGTGCCACCAGTGATCGACAAGGCGGGACTGCTTCGGGTGAGCAGTTCTTC
NA	TRBV30	NA	TRBJ2-5	CASRAGAGTQETQYF	TGTGCCTCTAGGGCGGGGGCCGGGACCCAAGAGACCCAGTACTTC
NA	TRBV25-1	NA	TRBJ1-2	CASRTGTYGYTF	TGTGCCAGCAGAACAGGAACCTATGGCTACACCTTC
TRBD1	TRBV5-6	once	TRBJ1-5	CASSLRDRGRQPQHF	TGTGCCAGCAGTCTTAGGGACAGGGGACGTCAGCCCCAGCATTTT
TRBD1	TRBV6-5	NA	TRBJ1-2	CASRDRGYYGYTF	TGTGCCAGCCGGGACAGGGGGTACTATGGCTACACCTTC
TRBD2	TRBV5-4	medium-sized	TRBJ2-1	CASSSSVTSGMVDEQFF	TGTGCCAGCAGTTCCTCCGTGACTAGCGGGATGGTCGATGAGCAGTTCTTC
NA	TRBV6-5	NA	TRBJ1-6	CASSQIRGGRSPLHF	TGTGCCAGCAGCCAGATCAGGGGTGGGCGGTCACCCCTCCACTTT
NA	TRBV7-8	NA	TRBJ2-3	CASSPHQTSSTDTQYF	TGTGCCAGCAGCCCCCACCAAACATCTAGCACAGATACGCAGTATTTT
TRBD2	TRBV5-1	NA	TRBJ2-5	CASSPGLAGLETQYF	TGCGCCAGCAGCCCGGGACTAGCGGGACTGGAGACCCAGTACTTC
NA	TRBV6-5	NA	TRBJ1-2	CASSSGVPRGYTF	TGTGCCAGCAGCTCAGGGGTCCCGCGTGGCTACACCTTC
TRBD2	TRBV4-1	NA	TRBJ2-1	CASSQARSGGEQFF	TGCGCCAGCAGCCAAGCCCGTAGCGGGGGGGAGCAGTTCTTC
TRBD2	TRBV18	NA	TRBJ2-2	CASSSRTSGSITGELFF	TGTGCCAGCTCATCCCGGACTAGCGGTTCGATCACCGGGGAGCTGTTTTTT
TRBD2	TRBV12-5	NA	TRBJ2-3	CASGRGLAGDTDTQYF	TGTGCTAGTGGCCGAGGACTAGCGGGGGATACAGATACGCAGTATTTT
TRBD1	TRBV4-2	NA	TRBJ1-1	CASSQDMLDRTNTEAFF	TGTGCCAGCAGCCAAGATATGTTGGACAGGACTAACACTGAAGCTTTCTTT
TRBD1	TRBV12-5	NA	TRBJ2-7	CASGLAPGTASPYEQYF	TGTGCTAGTGGTTTGGCCCCCGGGACAGCGAGCCCCTACGAGCAGTACTTC
TRBD2	TRBV5-1	NA	TRBJ2-7	CASSAEGGPADEQYF	TGCGCCAGCAGCGCTGAGGGAGGGCCAGCGGACGAGCAGTACTTC
NA	TRBV5-1	once	TRBJ2-5	CASSLGGRPSEETQYF	TGCGCCAGCAGCTTGGGAGGTCGGCCTAGCGAAGAGACCCAGTACTTC